This T cell receptor beta chain emerged from a study of identical twins. Study conclusions and caveats: There were fewer insertions in abundant cord blood beta clonotypes, but memory repertoires showed no such pattern. Potential partial confounding of zero-insertion analyses by invariant MAIT and iNKT cells was noted.

TCRdb re-called the 5' RACE reads with MiXCR, one entry per CDR3 protein. The data contain hundreds of thousands of distinct CDR3 sequences, about 20% of them seen just once; the ten biggest clones take up around 13%. Note on this clonotype: Its antigen is as yet unknown.

V lost 5 bases, J lost 4 bases, and 11 bases lay in between. From germline, CDR1 is SQVTM and CDR2 ANQGSEA. CDR3 length equals 13 residues. These sequences were also reported in another study, on T cells expressing NK-cell markers. That source notes: Sorted CD3+CD56-NKG2C+, CD3+CD56+NKG2C+ and CD3+CD56+NKG2C- T cells supplied the TCR beta repertoires. HCMV specificity was not established for the expanded NKG2C+ T cell clones.

This chain connects TRBV29-1 to TRBJ2-2, with D perhaps given as TRBD1 or TRBD2 (5 bases each). What was sequenced was PBMCs. The receptor was derived from a young woman in good health. The chain's CDR3 is CSVYRGVTGELFF. In DNA form, the CDR3 reads TGCAGCGTTTATAGGGGAGTCACCGGGGAGCTGTTTTTT.